These 11 T cell receptor beta chains were all obtained from the same sample, sequenced in a study of response to subunit inactivated influenza vaccine. A single record per CDR3 protein comes from TCRdb applying MiXCR to the RT-PCR reads. The data contain around 570,000 distinct CDR3 sequences, about 7.6% of them singletons. Sequencing used PBMCs from blood, obtained about 23 months after vaccination. The receptor source for this set is a man aged 50 to 69 who received an inactivated influenza vaccine.

This clonotype showed up many times. This rearrangement joins TRBV30 to TRBJ2-7; a possible D gene is TRBD1 (5 bases). The CDR3 is 13 residues long. Germline V lookup: CDR1 GTSNPN, CDR2 SVGIG (reference sequence). The V gene lost 2 bases and the J gene lost 3 bases, with 11 bases spanning the gap. Here the CDR3 reads CAWSLTGVYEQYF. The CDR3 nucleotides are TGTGCCTGGAGTCTTACAGGAGTCTACGAGCAGTACTTC.

The chain combines TRBV10-3 with TRBJ2-3; D not resolved. Germline V gene lookup returns CDR1 ENHRY and CDR2 SYGVKD. This CDR3 contains 13 residues. V gave up 0 bases and J gave up 6 bases, with 7 bases separating them. Written as DNA, the CDR3 is TGTGCCATCAGTGAGTCGATTGGTGATACGCAGTATTTT. Protein product: CAISESIGDTQYF.

This clonotype was counted many times. This sequence joins TRBV21-1 and TRBJ2-1; TRBD1 is taken as the D call from the table, unchecked against the DNA. TRBV21-1 is noted as a pseudogene. CDR3 length: 12 residues. The CDR3 DNA reads TGTGCCAGCAGCCTTACGGGGGGTGAGCAGTTCTTC. It specifies CASSLTGGEQFF.

The genes are TRBV3-1 and TRBJ1-6; tentative D call: TRBD1 (5 bases). The V gene's germline CDR1 is LGHDT and CDR2 YNNKEL (reference sequence). Trimming removed 5 bases at V and 5 bases at J, with 13 bases between. The CDR3 has 15 amino acids. The CDR3 region has the DNA TGTGCCAGCAGCGCGCCGTGGGGCGATAATTCACCCCTCCACTTT. As protein: CASSAPWGDNSPLHF. The whole variable domain, remainder taken from reference TRBV3-1 and TRBJ1-6, is DTAVSQTPKYLVTQMGNDKSIKCEQNLGHDTMYWYKQDSKKFLKIMFSYNNKELIINETVPNRFSPKSPDKAHLNLHINSLELGDSAVYFCASSAPWGDNSPLHFGNGTRLTVT.

The table lists this clonotype with many counts. V gene TRBV9 combines with J gene TRBJ2-2; TRBD1 aligns across 11 bases. The germline V gene encodes CDR1 SGDLS and CDR2 YYNGEE. CDR3 length: 17 amino acids. Germline trimming cut 4 bases from V and 5 bases from J; bases unmatched to any gene: 10. The CDR3 region has the DNA TGTGCCAGCAGCCAAAATACCGGGACAGGGGGTACCGGGGAGCTGTTTTTT. Translation: CASSQNTGTGGTGELFF.

This clonotype was recorded many times. Here the CDR3 reads CASTLESYEQYF. CDR3 coding DNA: TGTGCCAGCACCTTGGAGAGTTACGAGCAGTACTTC. This chain links TRBV12-3 or TRBV12-4 with TRBJ2-7; D is uncertain. CDR3 size: 12 residues. Trimming left V 7 bases short and J 4 bases short, with 11 bases between.

This chain links TRBV6-2 or TRBV6-3 with TRBJ2-1; 14 bases align to TRBD2. Germline values: CDR1 MNHEY, CDR2 SVGEGT. The CDR3 has 13 residues. V lost 5 bases, J lost 16 bases, and 7 bases stayed unmatched. The CDR3 protein is CASSRTSGRLAFF. The CDR3 coding sequence is TGTGCCAGCAGTCGGACTAGCGGGAGGCTAGCCTTCTTC.

This rearrangement joins TRBV20-1 to TRBJ1-4, with 7 bases matching TRBD1. The CDR3 has 13 residues. J was trimmed by 4 bases and V by 6 bases; bases with no gene match: 5. Germline CDR1 DFQATT, CDR2 SNEGSKA (reference sequence). The CDR3 protein is CSAPGQNNEKLFF. The CDR3 bases are TGCAGTGCCCCGGGACAGAATAATGAAAAACTGTTTTTT.

In its sample, this clonotype was seen a few times. V is TRBV7-2 and J is TRBJ2-3; 7 bases are a match to TRBD2. Germline assignment: CDR1 SGHTA and CDR2 FQGNSA. The V and J ends lost 1 base and 14 bases, in that order; junction bases with no gene match: 9. The CDR3 length is 13 residues. For the CDR3, the DNA is TGTGCCAGCAGCTTAGGGCTGGCGGGGGTGGTGTATTTT. Protein: CASSLGLAGVVYF.

This clonotype has at least ten counts. J is TRBJ1-1 and V is TRBV11-2; D unclear. V lost 5 bases, J lost 11 bases, and 12 bases lay in between. This CDR3 has 11 residues. Looked up from germline, CDR1 is SGHAT and CDR2 is FQNNGV. The CDR3 loop is CASSRNKLAFF. DNA of the CDR3: TGTGCCAGCAGCCGTAACAAGCTGGCTTTCTTT.

DNA for the CDR3: TGTGCCAGCAGGCCTCTTACAGGGGCCGTTCTCTACGAGCAGTACTTC. This gives the protein CASRPLTGAVLYEQYF. The chain employs TRBV28 and TRBJ2-7; 7 bases map to TRBD1. Germline assignment: CDR1 MDHEN and CDR2 SYDVKM. The junction had 14 bases not matched to a gene; V was cut back by 6 bases and J by 3 bases. The CDR3 has 16 amino acids.